Below are 18 T cell receptor beta chains sequenced from a single sample in a study of sequential checkpoint blockade in melanoma. Libraries were prepared by immunoSEQ multiplex PCR; TCRdb keeps only in-frame clonotypes and omits some of them. The sample has 17,000 or so clones, roughly 80% seen once; the top ten hold about 10%. Treatment given: randomized to nivolumab then ipilimumab (arm A) or the reverse (arm B). The starting material was CD8+ T cells sorted from blood (inferred from file names), obtained from a patient given nivolumab and ipilimumab in sequence. These receptors were collected from a human donor with melanoma.

V and J are TRBV6-1 and TRBJ1-2, with 7 positions matching TRBD1. The V and J ends lost 3 bases and 7 bases, in that order; junction bases with no gene match: 14. The CDR3 extends over 16 amino acids. Germline assignment: CDR1 MNHNS and CDR2 SASEGT. The CDR3 here is CASSDPLDRVKVGYTF. The CDR3 nucleotides read TGTGCCAGCAGTGACCCTTTAGACAGGGTGAAGGTTGGCTACACCTTC.

The chain uses TRBV5-6 and TRBJ1-1; 7 bases map to TRBD1. CDR3 size: 14 residues. V lost 4 bases and J lost 5; bases outside the gene matches: 8. The germline V gene has CDR1 SGHDT and CDR2 YYEEEE. The CDR3 DNA reads TGTGCCAGCAGCGAAGACAGGGAAGTGACTGAAGCTTTCTTT. As protein: CASSEDREVTEAFF. Supplemented by reference TRBV5-6 and TRBJ1-1, the full variable domain reads DAGVTQSPTHLIKTRGQQVTLRCSPKSGHDTVSWYQQALGQGPQFIFQYYEEEERQRGNFPDRFSGHQFPNYSSELNVNALLLGDSALYLCASSEDREVTEAFFGQGTRLTVV.

As for this clone: Other DNA sequences in the sample encode the same CDR3. The chain employs TRBV29-1 and TRBJ2-7; a possible D gene is TRBD1 (6 bases). CDR1 is SQVTM, CDR2 ANQGSEA, per germline. CDR3 length: 12 residues. The ends were cut back, 4 bases at V and 5 bases at J, with 12 bases in the middle. The CDR3 here is CSVGRGSDEQYF. Written as DNA, the CDR3 is TGCAGCGTTGGCAGGGGATCTGACGAGCAGTACTTC.

The rearrangement uses TRBV11-2 and TRBJ2-7, with 10 bases that match TRBD2. Germline assignment: CDR1 SGHAT and CDR2 FQNNGV. The CDR3 loop spans 19 amino acids. The V and J ends lost 3 bases and 3 bases, in that order; junction bases with no gene match: 17. The CDR3 loop reads CASSLGASGGLSLFYEQYF. For the CDR3, the DNA is TGTGCCAGCAGCTTGGGGGCTAGCGGGGGTCTTTCCCTATTCTACGAGCAGTACTTC.

Written as DNA, the CDR3 is TGTGCCAGCACCCTTCGCCGCACAGGGCCTGAGGCCGGGGAGCTGTTTTTT. Amino acids: CASTLRRTGPEAGELFF. The rearrangement links TRBV28 to TRBJ2-2; TRBD1 might be the D (6 bases). V gave up 7 bases and J gave up 6 bases, with 24 bases separating them. There are 17 residues in the CDR3. CDR1 is MDHEN, CDR2 SYDVKM, per germline.

The V and J genes are TRBV5-4 and TRBJ2-7; 8 positions agree with TRBD2. The CDR3 spans 15 residues. CDR1 and CDR2 (germline): SGHNT, YYREEE (reference sequence). The ends lost 0 bases at V and 5 bases at J; junction bases unmatched: 7. The CDR3 region has the DNA TGTGCCAGCAGCTTGGACGGGAGGGCAGGGGACGAGCAGTACTTC. This gives the protein CASSLDGRAGDEQYF.

This chain uses TRBV27 with TRBJ2-7; D is perhaps TRBD1 (6 bases). V gave up 10 bases and J gave up 7 bases, with 32 bases separating them. Germline lookup yields CDR1 MNHEY and CDR2 SMNVEV (reference sequence). The CDR3 sequence is 17 residues long. CDR3 in amino acids: CATRGQYRASFPGEQYF. The CDR3, as DNA: TGTGCCACCAGGGGTCAGTACCGTGCTAGCTTCCCGGGTGAGCAGTACTTC.

The chain uses TRBV10-2 and TRBJ1-1, with 8 bases lining up with TRBD1. Trimming removed 6 bases from V and 5 bases from J; junction bases left unmatched: 2. Germline V lookup: CDR1 WSHSY, CDR2 SAAADI. The CDR3 spans 12 residues. The chain's CDR3 is CASRDRVTEAFF. The DNA for the CDR3 is TGCGCCAGCAGGGACAGGGTTACTGAAGCTTTCTTT.

DNA of the CDR3: TGTGCCAGCAGTAAAACAGGGGCTCGTGGCTACACCTTC. Translation gives CASSKTGARGYTF. This chain joins TRBV6-5 and TRBJ1-2; 7 nucleotides agree with TRBD1. Germline V lookup: CDR1 MNHEY, CDR2 SVGAGI. CDR3 length equals 13 residues. J gave up 7 bases and V 5 bases, and 7 bases lay outside the gene matches.

This clone was counted only a few times. The chain joins TRBV7-3 to TRBJ2-7; D remains unclear. Looked up from germline, CDR1 is SGHTA and CDR2 is FQGTGA. V shed 5 bases and J shed 1 base, with 9 bases lying between them. The CDR3 sequence is 13 residues long. The CDR3 sequence is CASSIGPSYEQYF. CDR3 nucleotide sequence: TGTGCCAGCAGCATTGGCCCTTCCTACGAGCAGTACTTC.

The CDR3 DNA follows: TGTGCCAGCGGTATGAGCGGGGTGACCTACGAGCAGTACTTC. This gives the protein CASGMSGVTYEQYF. The genes are TRBV27 and TRBJ2-7; 7 positions agree with TRBD2. This CDR3 is built from 14 residues. Looked up from germline, CDR1 is MNHEY and CDR2 is SMNVEV (reference sequence). The junction had 9 bases not matched to a gene; V was cut back by 8 bases and J by 2 bases.

The chain employs TRBV9 and TRBJ2-1; TRBD2 aligns across 7 bases. The germline V gene has CDR1 SGDLS and CDR2 YYNGEE. With 2 bases clipped from V and 5 bases from J, the junction kept 4 bases outside the gene matches. The CDR3 length is 14 residues. The CDR3 DNA sequence: TGTGCCAGCAGCGTGAAAGCGGGGAACAATGAGCAGTTCTTC. Translating it yields CASSVKAGNNEQFF.

The chain recombines TRBV27 with TRBJ2-7, with 8 nucleotides matching TRBD1. CDR3 size: 12 residues. V lost 6 bases, J lost 7 bases, and 5 bases stayed unmatched. The germline V gene has CDR1 MNHEY and CDR2 SMNVEV (reference sequence). The CDR3 nucleotides are TGTGCCAGCAGCTGGACAGGGAGAGAGCAGTACTTC. Its translation: CASSWTGREQYF.

This clone was observed a handful of times. The rearrangement joins TRBV7-9 to TRBJ2-7; tentatively, D is TRBD2 (5 bases). Germline CDR1 is SEHNR and CDR2 is FQNEAQ (reference sequence). V lost 8 bases, J lost 0 bases, and 11 bases lay in between. The CDR3 runs 13 residues. The CDR3 nucleotides read TGTGCCAGCGCGGCGGGTAGCTCCTACGAGCAGTACTTC. It translates to CASAAGSSYEQYF.

The chain carries TRBV6-4 and TRBJ1-6; 8 bases align to TRBD1. J was trimmed by 6 bases and V by 3 bases; bases with no gene match: 10. There are 17 residues in the CDR3. Germline CDR1 reads MRHNA; CDR2 reads SNTAGT. The CDR3, as DNA: TGTGCCAGCAGTGAATCCCTGGGGACAGGACCTAATTCACCCCTCCACTTT. Its translation: CASSESLGTGPNSPLHF.

Turning to this clone: It is unclear where the CDR3 begins or ends on the DNA, so no DNA is shown, and the CDR3 is as TCRdb lists it. The chain uses TRBV6-5 and TRBJ1-2. The germline CDR1 and CDR2 sequences are MNHEY and SVGAGI. The CDR3 extends over 14 residues, inclusive of both ends. The CDR3 spells CASSSSGVDYGYTF.

This chain joins TRBV19 and TRBJ2-6, with D perhaps TRBD2 (6 bases). The CDR3 totals 14 residues. Trimming took off 8 bases at V and 4 bases at J, with 12 bases between the two ends. Germline CDR1 is LNHDA and CDR2 is SQIVND (reference sequence). CDR3 nucleotides: TGTGCCAGTGCCGGGAGTGCCGGGGCCAACGTCCTGACTTTC. Its translation: CASAGSAGANVLTF.

This clone came up a few times. The J gene is TRBJ1-1, the V gene TRBV5-1, with no clear D. The V gene lost 0 bases and the J gene lost 0 bases, with 6 bases spanning the gap. There are 14 residues in the CDR3. Germline assignment: CDR1 SGHRS and CDR2 YFSETQ. The CDR3 DNA sequence: TGCGCCAGCAGCTTGGCAGATATGAACACTGAAGCTTTCTTT. Its translation is CASSLADMNTEAFF.